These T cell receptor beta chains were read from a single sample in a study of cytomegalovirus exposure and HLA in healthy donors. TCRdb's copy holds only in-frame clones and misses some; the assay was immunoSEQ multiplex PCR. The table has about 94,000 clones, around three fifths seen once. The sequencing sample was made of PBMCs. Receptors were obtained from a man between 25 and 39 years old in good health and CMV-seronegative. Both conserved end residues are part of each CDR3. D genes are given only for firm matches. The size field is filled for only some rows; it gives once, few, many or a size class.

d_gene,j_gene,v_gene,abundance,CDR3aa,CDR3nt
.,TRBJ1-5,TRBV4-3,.,CASSRSAGSNQPQHF,TGCGCCAGCAGCCGATCCGCAGGGAGCAATCAGCCCCAGCATTTT
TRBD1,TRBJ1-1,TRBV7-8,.,CASSLSGGIAFF,TGTGCCAGCAGCTTATCAGGGGGAATAGCTTTCTTT
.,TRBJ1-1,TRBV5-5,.,CASSFDRNTEAFF,TGTGCCAGCAGCTTTGACAGGAACACTGAAGCTTTCTTT
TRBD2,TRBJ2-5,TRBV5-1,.,CASSSGLAGGPGETQYF,TGCGCCAGCAGCTCTGGACTAGCGGGAGGGCCCGGGGAGACCCAGTACTTC
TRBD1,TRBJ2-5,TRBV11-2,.,CASSARQGGETQYF,TGTGCCAGCAGCGCACGACAGGGTGGGGAGACCCAGTACTTC
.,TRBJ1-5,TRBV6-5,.,CASDDKVYQPQHF,TGTGCCAGCGATGACAAGGTTTATCAGCCCCAGCATTTT
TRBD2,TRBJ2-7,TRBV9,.,CASSSTSGIYEQYF,TGTGCCAGCAGCTCGACTAGCGGGATTTACGAGCAGTACTTC
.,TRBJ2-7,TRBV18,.,CASSPQWTERGLYEQYF,TGTGCCAGCTCACCACAGTGGACGGAGCGTGGACTCTACGAGCAGTACTTC
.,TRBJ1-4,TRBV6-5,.,CASRRLFLNEKLFF,TGTGCCAGCAGGAGACTCTTTCTTAATGAAAAACTGTTTTTT
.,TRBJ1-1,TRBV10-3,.,CAISQGRRMNTEAFF,TGTGCCATCAGTCAGGGGAGAAGGATGAACACTGAAGCTTTCTTT
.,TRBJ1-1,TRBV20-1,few,CSANDRSF,TGCAGTGCCAACGACAGGAGCTTT
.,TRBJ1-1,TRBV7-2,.,CASSLESGLGTEAFF,TGTGCCAGCAGCTTAGAGTCGGGGTTGGGCACTGAAGCTTTCTTT
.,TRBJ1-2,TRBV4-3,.,CASSQDRIRVYGYTF,TGCGCCAGCAGCCAAGATCGGATCAGGGTCTATGGCTACACCTTC
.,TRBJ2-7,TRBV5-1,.,CASSLDPGSSYEQYF,TGCGCCAGCAGCTTGGACCCGGGTAGCTCCTACGAGCAGTACTTC
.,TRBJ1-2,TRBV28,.,CASSLSQEDGYTF,TGTGCCAGCAGTTTAAGCCAAGAGGATGGCTACACCTTC
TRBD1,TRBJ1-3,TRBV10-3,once,CAISESPTTRQGPSGNTIYF,TGTGCCATCAGTGAGTCTCCCACCACCCGACAGGGGCCCTCTGGAAACACCATATATTTT
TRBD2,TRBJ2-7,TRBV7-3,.,CASRASGGYEQYF,TGTGCCAGCAGGGCTAGCGGAGGTTACGAGCAGTACTTC
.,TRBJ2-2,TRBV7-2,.,CASSPYPGELFF,TGTGCCAGCAGCCCCTACCCCGGGGAGCTGTTTTTT